Shown below are 31 T cell receptor beta chains from a single sample sequenced in a study of T cells in Graves' hyperthyroidism and ophthalmopathy (dated by TCRdb to between 2019 and 2020). Library creation used multiplex PCR. Sequencing relied on an Illumina HiSeq 2000. The TCR beta CDR3 regions were amplified from RNA transcripts. The first round of RT-PCR for the TCR CDR3 was performed with the HTBI primer set and the Qiagen OneStep RT-PCR kit. The public reads were quality trimmed at Q25 with fastp and then assembled into clones with MiXCR by TCRdb, keeping productive beta chains. Every distinct CDR3 protein forms one entry, paired with its most common genes and DNA. Present in this sample are roughly 720,000 distinct CDR3 sequences, roughly 17% of which were seen just once. The ten biggest clones cover less than 20% of the sample. What was sequenced was blood. The receptors come from a man aged 50-60 years with Graves' hyperthyroidism.

This clonotype was observed many times. V usage is TRBV27 and J usage is TRBJ2-7; 10 nucleotides agree with TRBD1. Germline V gene lookup returns CDR1 MNHEY and CDR2 SMNVEV (reference sequence). The CDR3 totals 14 residues. Unmatched junction bases numbered 3, after V lost 4 bases and J lost 3 bases. As DNA, the CDR3 is TGTGCCAGCAGTTACGGGACAGGGGTCTACGAGCAGTACTTC. This encodes CASSYGTGVYEQYF.

This clonotype was detected ten times or more. The chain joins TRBV11-2 to TRBJ1-5; the D gene is possibly TRBD1 (5 bases). Germline assignment: CDR1 SGHAT and CDR2 FQNNGV. With 4 bases removed from V and 9 bases from J, the gap between germline ends came to 10 bases. This CDR3 region has 12 residues. CDR3 region: CASSSSGGPQHF. The CDR3 coding sequence is TGTGCCAGCAGCTCCTCCGGGGGGCCCCAGCATTTT.

The gene calls are TRBV5-5 and TRBJ2-1; the D is unclear. The CDR3 has 14 residues. Germline values: CDR1 SGHKS, CDR2 YYEKEE (reference sequence). Deletions cut 1 base from V and 6 bases from J, with 11 bases between. The CDR3 nucleotides are TGTGCCAGCAGCTTGTATCTAGAACTCAATGAGCAGTTCTTC. This codes for CASSLYLELNEQFF.

This clonotype was found a few times. V gene TRBV28 combines with J gene TRBJ1-2; unclear D gene. Looked up from germline, CDR1 is MDHEN and CDR2 is SYDVKM. This CDR3 spans 14 amino acids. The germline V and J ends were trimmed by 7 bases and 4 bases, with 16 bases remaining between them. The CDR3 nucleotides are TGTGCCAGCACCTCTCGCCCTACCTTCTATGGCTACACCTTC. Protein: CASTSRPTFYGYTF.

The CDR3 bases are TGTGCCAGCAGCGACTCGCCCGGATACGAGCAGTACTTC. Translated, it gives CASSDSPGYEQYF. The chain uses TRBV25-1 and TRBJ2-7, with unresolved D. The ends were cut back, 6 bases at V and 4 bases at J, with 13 bases in the middle. The germline CDR1 and CDR2 sequences are MGHDK and SYGVNS. The CDR3 is made up of 13 amino acids.

This clonotype was observed at least ten times. J is TRBJ1-2 and V is TRBV6-1; 8 bases line up with TRBD1. Unmatched junction bases numbered 6, after V lost 11 bases and J lost 1 base. This CDR3 is 13 amino acids long. The germline V gene encodes CDR1 MNHNS and CDR2 SASEGT. The CDR3, as DNA: TGTGCCGCCCCGGGACAGGATAACTATGGCTACACCTTC. Its protein product is CAAPGQDNYGYTF.

Turning to this clonotype: Since a much larger clone is just one base distant, this may be a read error. The chain carries TRBV18 and TRBJ2-3, with 7 bases matching TRBD2. CDR3 size: 17 residues. The V gene end was trimmed by 6 bases and the J gene end by 3 bases; junction bases not matched to a gene: 15. The germline CDR1 and CDR2 sequences are KGHSH and LQKENI. The DNA of the CDR3 is TGTGCCAGCTCCCCTGCCAAGCTCGCGGGAGATACAGATACGCAGTATTTT. Its protein product is CASSPAKLAGDTDTQYF.

CDR3 residues: CASSVEPGLSTDTQYF. The CDR3 DNA is TGTGCCAGCAGCGTAGAACCGGGCCTTAGCACAGATACGCAGTATTTT. The genes are TRBV9 and TRBJ2-3; D gene uncertain. This CDR3 is built from 16 residues. Trimming shortened V by 0 bases and J by 0 bases, and 11 bases separated the two germline ends. Germline lookup yields CDR1 SGDLS and CDR2 YYNGEE.

This clonotype was seen a handful of times. CDR3 DNA: TGTGCCTGGAGTGCGCGGAACACAGATACGCAGTATTTT. Protein product: CAWSARNTDTQYF. This chain uses TRBV30 with TRBJ2-3; the D is unclear. This CDR3 has 13 residues. V shed 1 base and J shed 2 bases, with 7 bases lying between them. The V gene's germline CDR1 is GTSNPN and CDR2 SVGIG (reference sequence). Supplemented by reference TRBV30 and TRBJ2-3, the full variable domain reads SQTIHQWPATLVQPVGSPLSLECTVEGTSNPNLYWYRQAAGRGLQLLFYSVGIGQISSEVPQNLSASRPQDRQFILSSKKLLLSDSGFYLCAWSARNTDTQYFGPGTRLTVL.

This clonotype was observed at least ten times. V is TRBV11-2 and J is TRBJ2-5; TRBD2 might be the D (6 bases). Germline V CDR1 and CDR2: SGHAT, FQNNGV. V was clipped by 4 bases and J by 2 bases, with 8 bases between them. This CDR3 is built from 13 residues. The CDR3: CASSWGLQETQYF. The CDR3 DNA sequence: TGTGCCAGCAGCTGGGGACTGCAAGAGACCCAGTACTTC. Full variable domain (missing parts from reference TRBV11-2 and TRBJ2-5): EAGVAQSPRYKIIEKRQSVAFWCNPISGHATLYWYQQILGQGPKLLIQFQNNGVVDDSQLPKDRFSAERLKGVDSTLKIQPAKLEDSAVYLCASSWGLQETQYFGPGTRLLVL.

This clonotype was seen at least ten times. DNA of the CDR3: TGTGCCACCGTAGCGGGAGTGGAGACCCAGTACTTC. It encodes CATVAGVETQYF. The chain recombines TRBV28 with TRBJ2-5; TRBD2 agrees at 9 bases. Germline loops: CDR1 MDHEN, CDR2 SYDVKM. The trim removed 10 bases at V and 5 bases at J, leaving 5 bases unmatched. CDR3 length: 12 amino acids.

This clonotype was seen repeatedly, ten times or more. This chain links TRBV12-3 or TRBV12-4 with TRBJ1-3; 8 nucleotides match TRBD1. This CDR3 has 14 residues. The V and J ends lost 6 bases and 4 bases, in that order; junction bases with no gene match: 5. CDR3 residues: CASSPTGGGNTIYF. CDR3 sequence (DNA): TGTGCCAGCAGCCCTACAGGGGGAGGAAACACCATATATTTT.

The chain uses TRBV27 and TRBJ1-1; D ambiguous. Trimming stripped 5 bases from V and 1 base from J, with 11 bases between. Germline V lookup: CDR1 MNHEY, CDR2 SMNVEV (reference sequence). The CDR3 spans 14 residues. This CDR3 is CASSDIEKNTEAFF. DNA for the CDR3: TGTGCCAGCAGTGATATCGAGAAGAACACTGAAGCTTTCTTT.

A few counts support this clonotype. This chain links TRBV19 with TRBJ1-5; D might be TRBD1 (5 bases). The CDR3 sequence is 16 residues long. Trimming stripped 6 bases from V and 6 bases from J, with 21 bases between. CDR1 is LNHDA, CDR2 SQIVND, per germline (reference sequence). The DNA for the CDR3 is TGTGCCAGTAGGGACATGGCAACAGGAAGGACTCAGCCCCAGCATTTT. This sequence encodes CASRDMATGRTQPQHF.

This clonotype was observed a few times. The rearrangement joins TRBV28 to TRBJ2-5; D may be TRBD2 (5 bases). V was trimmed by 2 bases and J by 13 bases, leaving 14 bases between them. Germline V lookup: CDR1 MDHEN, CDR2 SYDVKM. CDR3 length equals 12 residues. This CDR3 reads CASSLDRRETYF. The CDR3 nucleotides are TGTGCCAGCAGTTTAGACCGCCGGGAAACGTACTTC.

V is TRBV6-1 and J is TRBJ2-3; 11 positions match TRBD2. This CDR3 is built from 12 residues. CDR1 MNHNS and CDR2 SASEGT come from the germline V gene. The CDR3 loop is CVTSGSSDTQYF. CDR3 DNA sequence: TGTGTAACTAGCGGGAGTTCAGATACGCAGTATTTT.

Worth noting for this clonotype: It may be a read error: a sequence one base away is much more abundant. This chain links TRBV7-3 with TRBJ2-3; D gene unclear. Germline values: CDR1 SGHTA, CDR2 FQGTGA. This CDR3 is built from 14 residues. The CDR3 is CVSSLNSAPDTQYF. CDR3 in DNA: TGTGTCAGCAGCTTAAACTCAGCACCGGATACGCAGTATTTT.

This clonotype was observed at least ten times. The rearrangement joins TRBV20-1 to TRBJ2-1, with 9 bases matching TRBD1. CDR1 and CDR2 (germline): DFQATT, SNEGSKA (reference sequence). V gave up 2 bases and J gave up 7 bases; unmatched junction bases: 9. CDR3 length: 15 residues. For the CDR3, the DNA is TGCAGTGCTAGACCTCCGGGACAGGGTTCGAATGAGCAGTTCTTC. This encodes CSARPPGQGSNEQFF.

J is TRBJ2-7 and V is TRBV7-9; 9 positions agree with TRBD1. With V trimmed by 3 bases and J by 2 bases, 11 bases remained unmatched. Germline-derived CDR1 and CDR2 are SEHNR and FQNEAQ (reference sequence). The CDR3 has 17 residues. CDR3 coding DNA: TGTGCCAGCAGCTTTAACCCAATCGGGACAGGGCCCTACGAGCAGTACTTC. It is translated as CASSFNPIGTGPYEQYF. Looking up the rest from reference TRBV7-9 and TRBJ2-7 gives the full variable domain: DTGVSQNPRHKITKRGQNVTFRCDPISEHNRLYWYRQTLGQGPEFLTYFQNEAQLEKSRLLSDRFSAERPKGSFSTLEIQRTEQGDSAMYLCASSFNPIGTGPYEQYFGPGTRLTVT.

Here the CDR3 reads CASSQSAGGGTYEQYF. CDR3 DNA: TGTGCCAGCAGCCAAAGTGCGGGAGGAGGAACCTACGAGCAGTACTTC. J is TRBJ2-7 and V is TRBV3-1; TRBD2 matches 8 bases. The CDR3 extends over 16 amino acids. Germline CDR1 LGHDT, CDR2 YNNKEL (reference sequence). Trimming cost V 2 bases and J 2 bases; bases outside gene matches: 8.

This clonotype was observed a handful of times. V usage is TRBV12-3 or TRBV12-4 and J usage is TRBJ1-5, with a weak D call TRBD1 (6 bases). The CDR3 has 13 residues. V shed 2 bases and J shed 6 bases, with 8 bases lying between them. The CDR3 nucleotides are TGTGCCAGCAGTTTAACAGGGATTCAGCCCCAGCATTTT. The encoded protein is CASSLTGIQPQHF.

This clonotype showed up many times. V is TRBV6-1 and J is TRBJ2-7; no definite D call. The CDR3 consists of 14 residues. Trimming took off 0 bases at V and 3 bases at J, with 9 bases between the two ends. Germline V gene sequence: CDR1 MNHNS, CDR2 SASEGT. The CDR3 DNA is TGTGCCAGCAGTGAAGCCTACGGAGTCTACGAGCAGTACTTC. It yields the protein CASSEAYGVYEQYF.

This clonotype was counted only a few times. At one boundary the junction diverges from the germline segment, which might be a read error. The chain links TRBV28 to TRBJ2-4; TRBD2 agrees at 9 bases. The germline gives CDR1 MDHEN, CDR2 SYDVKM. The CDR3 is 20 residues long. CDR3 nucleotides: TGTGTCAGCAGTCCTCAGACTAGCGGTAAAGCAGTGAGGGCCAAAAACATTCAGTACTTC. Protein: CVSSPQTSGKAVRAKNIQYF.

This clonotype showed up many times. The chain is built from TRBV20-1 and TRBJ1-3; no reliable D call. V dropped 0 bases and J dropped 4 bases, with 10 bases sitting between them. The length of the CDR3 is 14 residues. The germline CDR1 and CDR2 sequences are DFQATT and SNEGSKA (reference sequence). The CDR3 reads CSARDRTSGNTIYF. Here the CDR3 DNA reads TGCAGTGCTAGAGATCGAACTTCAGGAAACACCATATATTTT.

This rearrangement joins TRBV20-1 to TRBJ1-5; a weak D match, TRBD1 (6 bases). Trimming took 3 bases from V and 0 from J, leaving 27 bases between them. This CDR3 region has 20 residues. Germline V gene sequence: CDR1 DFQATT, CDR2 SNEGSKA (reference sequence). CDR3 DNA: TGCAGTGCTAGGGACATAGGCCAGGGGTCTTGGGCCTATAGCAATCAGCCCCAGCATTTT. Translating it yields CSARDIGQGSWAYSNQPQHF.

A word on this clonotype: One junction end does not reproduce the germline sequence, and a read error may be involved. The chain recombines TRBV10-1 with TRBJ1-5; perhaps TRBD1 as D (5 bases). The CDR3 has 15 residues. The germline V gene encodes CDR1 WNHNN and CDR2 SYGVQD (reference sequence). The CDR3 region is CASRERGRQNQPQHF. Here the CDR3 DNA reads TGTGCCAGCAGGGAGAGGGGCCGGCAGAATCAGCCCCAGCATTTT.

The chain couples TRBV19 to TRBJ2-6, with a tentative D call TRBD2 (5 bases). V was clipped by 7 bases and J by 2 bases, with 18 bases between them. Germline lookup yields CDR1 LNHDA and CDR2 SQIVND (reference sequence). This CDR3 region has 17 residues. The CDR3 sequence: CASNRGQVGTGANVLTF. CDR3 in DNA: TGTGCCAGTAATAGAGGGCAGGTGGGGACTGGGGCCAACGTCCTGACTTTC.

The table lists this clonotype with many counts. This rearrangement joins TRBV6-1 to TRBJ2-2, with 7 bases matching TRBD2. The CDR3 has 13 amino acids. V trimming: 9 bases; J trimming: 1 base; junction bases outside the gene matches: 2. CDR1 and CDR2 (germline): MNHNS, SASEGT. The CDR3, as DNA: TGTGCCAGTCAGCGGGAGAACACCGGGGAGCTGTTTTTT. Protein sequence: CASQRENTGELFF.

This chain links TRBV29-1 with TRBJ2-3, with D possibly TRBD2 on 6 matching bases. The V end lost 5 bases, the J end lost 5 bases, and 20 bases lay between the germline ends. This CDR3 has 15 amino acids. Germline-derived CDR1 and CDR2 are SQVTM and ANQGSEA. CDR3 sequence reads: CSVLDFGRLGDTQYF. The CDR3 DNA follows: TGCAGCGTTCTCGACTTTGGGAGGTTGGGAGATACGCAGTATTTT.

This clonotype was picked up a small number of times. In this CDR3 the conserved last residue, phenylalanine or tryptophan, is missing, so a read error is likely. CDR3 region: CASTPGFSYEQYL. In DNA, the CDR3 is TGTGCCAGCACCCCGGGCTTTAGCTACGAGCAGTACCTC. The chain couples TRBV7-9 to TRBJ2-7; D is undetermined. V was cut by 7 bases and J by 3 bases, with 13 bases left in between. Germline V gene lookup returns CDR1 SEHNR and CDR2 FQNEAQ (reference sequence). This CDR3 is 13 amino acids long.

V gene TRBV24-1 combines with J gene TRBJ2-1, with a tentative D call TRBD1 (6 bases). The CDR3 is made up of 14 amino acids. Trimming stripped 5 bases from V and 2 bases from J, with 9 bases between. CDR1 KGHDR and CDR2 SFDVKD come from the germline V gene. CDR3 sequence reads: CATSGEGAYNEQFF. The CDR3 DNA follows: TGTGCCACCAGTGGTGAGGGGGCCTACAATGAGCAGTTCTTC.